Below, 18 T cell receptor beta chains from the same sample are listed, as sequenced in a study of patients and donors after allogeneic stem cell transplantation (dated by TCRdb to the early 2020s). Receptors were amplified or captured by RT-PCR. The listed sequencing device is NextSeq 550. The public reads were quality trimmed at Q25 with fastp and then assembled into clones with MiXCR by TCRdb, keeping productive beta chains. CDR3 protein sequences are deduplicated, and each keeps its most common genes and DNA. For this sample the table gives roughly 940,000 distinct CDR3 sequences, of which more than 15% were detected only once. The ten most abundant clones make up roughly 6% of the sample. The sequencing sample was made of blood, either unsorted or a sorted T cell fraction (not recorded which). These receptors all come from a human donor who was either an allogeneic HSCT recipient or a stem cell or donor lymphocyte infusion donor (not recorded which). It is not recorded whose cells these are; they may come from a transplant donor.

The V and J genes are TRBV2 and TRBJ2-7; 8 positions match TRBD1. V shed 5 bases and J 7 bases; nucleotides not matched to a gene: 10. The CDR3 sequence is 14 residues long. Germline-derived CDR1 and CDR2 are SNHLY and FYNNEI. CDR3 amino acids: CASSPVQGAREQYF. The CDR3 nucleotides are TGTGCCAGCAGTCCGGTCCAGGGGGCGCGTGAGCAGTACTTC.

The sample holds a few counts of this clonotype. This chain uses TRBV6-1 with TRBJ2-7; no clear D. CDR1 and CDR2 from the germline V gene are MNHNS and SASEGT. Trimming removed 4 bases at V and 2 bases at J, with 12 bases between. CDR3 length: 14 amino acids. The CDR3 nucleotides read TGTGCCAGCAGTGTTGGCCACCAAACCTACGAGCAGTACTTC. It translates to CASSVGHQTYEQYF.

The V and J genes are TRBV30 and TRBJ2-7, with unresolved D. CDR3 length equals 14 residues. V was cut by 0 bases and J by 0 bases, with 9 bases left in between. Germline lookup yields CDR1 GTSNPN and CDR2 SVGIG (reference sequence). The chain's CDR3 is CAWSVLLSSYEQYF. The CDR3 DNA is TGTGCCTGGAGTGTACTTCTAAGCTCCTACGAGCAGTACTTC.

This clonotype was detected a few times. This rearrangement joins TRBV9 to TRBJ2-3; 11 nucleotides agree with TRBD2. Germline-derived CDR1 and CDR2 are SGDLS and YYNGEE. The CDR3 totals 16 residues. With V trimmed by 2 bases and J by 2 bases, 4 bases remained unmatched. The CDR3 coding sequence is TGTGCCAGCAGCGTCCTAGCGGGGGGACACACAGATACGCAGTATTTT. Its translation is CASSVLAGGHTDTQYF.

Only a few counts were recorded for this clonotype. V usage is TRBV7-2 and J usage is TRBJ1-1; D remains ambiguous. The CDR3 runs to 14 residues. Trimming took off 4 bases at V and 3 bases at J, with 12 bases between the two ends. CDR1 is SGHTA and CDR2 is FQGNSA in the germline V gene. CDR3 nucleotides: TGTGCCAGCAGCTCCCCTCCGGAGGACACTGAAGCTTTCTTT. It is translated as CASSSPPEDTEAFF.

Ten or more counts support this clonotype. The chain couples TRBV10-3 to TRBJ2-5; no firm D call. This CDR3 comprises 13 residues. V was clipped by 6 bases and J by 1 base, with 9 bases between them. Germline V lookup: CDR1 ENHRY, CDR2 SYGVKD. The CDR3 is CAIRKEIQETQYF. In nucleotides, the CDR3 is TGTGCCATCAGGAAGGAGATCCAAGAGACCCAGTACTTC.

V is TRBV12-3 or TRBV12-4 and J is TRBJ1-1; D is ambiguous. The CDR3 consists of 14 residues. V lost 6 bases and J lost 4, with 15 bases in between. The CDR3 DNA is TGTGCCAGCAGGGAAACACCCGGAAGCACTGAAGCTTTCTTT. Translation gives CASRETPGSTEAFF.

Many counts were recorded for this clonotype. This chain uses TRBV7-9 with TRBJ2-7; D ambiguous. The V end was cut by 4 bases, the J end by 3 bases, with 7 bases between. The germline gives CDR1 SEHNR, CDR2 FQNEAQ (reference sequence). The CDR3 loop spans 12 amino acids. The CDR3 loop is CASSSLHYEQYF. In DNA form, the CDR3 reads TGTGCCAGCAGCTCTCTGCACTACGAGCAGTACTTC.

This clonotype was detected a few times. The chain joins TRBV5-1 to TRBJ2-1; the match to TRBD2 covers 11 bases. CDR1 is SGHRS and CDR2 is YFSETQ in the germline V gene. J lost 1 base, V lost 5 bases, and 11 bases had no gene match. The CDR3 has 18 amino acids. CDR3 protein: CASSPQASGRKSYNEQFF. CDR3 DNA sequence: TGCGCCAGCAGTCCTCAAGCTAGCGGGAGGAAATCCTACAATGAGCAGTTCTTC. Looking up the rest from reference TRBV5-1 and TRBJ2-1 gives the full variable domain: KAGVTQTPRYLIKTRGQQVTLSCSPISGHRSVSWYQQTPGQGLQFLFEYFSETQRNKGNFPGRFSGRQFSNSRSEMNVSTLELGDSALYLCASSPQASGRKSYNEQFFGPGTRLTVL.

This clonotype showed up many times. The V call is TRBV10-3, the J call TRBJ1-3; D is unclear. The germline V gene encodes CDR1 ENHRY and CDR2 SYGVKD. V lost 3 bases, J lost 7 bases, and 10 bases lay in between. The CDR3 has 13 residues. The DNA for the CDR3 is TGTGCCATCAGTGATCGTCTTGGGAACACCATATATTTT. Its translation is CAISDRLGNTIYF.

This chain connects TRBV12-3 or TRBV12-4 to TRBJ2-1; a possible D gene is TRBD2 (6 bases). Trimming took 5 bases from V and 7 from J, leaving 12 bases between them. There are 13 residues in the CDR3. CDR3: CASSGDGRNEQFF. CDR3 in DNA: TGTGCCAGCAGTGGCGACGGGAGAAATGAGCAGTTCTTC.

The chain couples TRBV7-2 to TRBJ2-1; TRBD1 agrees at 7 bases. The CDR3 totals 15 residues. V trimming: 2 bases; J trimming: 6 bases; junction bases outside the gene matches: 7. The germline V gene encodes CDR1 SGHTA and CDR2 FQGNSA. CDR3 coding DNA: TGTGCCAGCAGCTTATACTGGACAGGAGGCAATGAGCAGTTCTTC. Translating gives CASSLYWTGGNEQFF.

The chain uses TRBV6-1 and TRBJ1-2; TRBD1 might be the D (6 bases). Germline values: CDR1 MNHNS, CDR2 SASEGT. Trimming shortened V by 6 bases and J by 4 bases, and 12 bases separated the two germline ends. This CDR3 comprises 13 residues. CDR3 protein: CASRQTGLYGYTF. CDR3 sequence (DNA): TGTGCCAGCAGGCAGACAGGTCTCTATGGCTACACCTTC.

The chain joins TRBV24-1 to TRBJ2-2; D uncertain. CDR3 size: 15 residues. The germline CDR1 and CDR2 sequences are KGHDR and SFDVKD. Deletions cut 1 base from V and 1 base from J, with 6 bases between. The DNA for the CDR3 is TGTGCCACCAGTGATTTTTGGGGGAACACCGGGGAGCTGTTTTTT. This codes for CATSDFWGNTGELFF.

Note on this clonotype: A read error may account for a junction end that differs from germline. The rearrangement uses TRBV12-3 or TRBV12-4 and TRBJ1-2, with D unclear. The CDR3 contains 14 residues. In DNA form, the CDR3 reads TGTGCCAGCAGTTTAAGTGTCACCCTCGAGGCTGCCGACTTC. Protein sequence: CASSLSVTLEAADF.

In its sample, this clonotype was seen once. The genes are TRBV3-1 and TRBJ1-6, with 7 bases identical to TRBD1. V lost 0 bases, J lost 8 bases, and 13 bases stayed unmatched. This CDR3 is 18 amino acids long. Germline values: CDR1 LGHDT, CDR2 YNNKEL (reference sequence). The DNA of the CDR3 is TGTGCCAGCAGCCAAGAGGGTCTTCGGGACAGCTTTGATTCACCCCTCCACTTT. As protein: CASSQEGLRDSFDSPLHF.

The chain uses TRBV14 and TRBJ2-7; 8 nucleotides align to TRBD1. V dropped 5 bases and J dropped 3; count of bases not matched to a gene: 12. Germline values: CDR1 SGHDN, CDR2 FVKESK. The CDR3 contains 16 residues. The CDR3 nucleotides are TGTGCCAGCAGCAGCTCCCCGGGACAGGAGAACTACGAGCAGTACTTC. It codes for CASSSSPGQENYEQYF.

This clonotype was counted between two and nine times. CDR3 region: CASAQEFNTGELFF. CDR3 bases: TGTGCCAGCGCACAGGAGTTTAACACCGGGGAGCTGTTTTTT. This chain uses TRBV2 with TRBJ2-2; a weak D match, TRBD1 (5 bases). Germline CDR1 reads SNHLY; CDR2 reads FYNNEI. The ends were cut back, 8 bases at V and 2 bases at J, with 12 bases in the middle. The CDR3 is 14 amino acids.